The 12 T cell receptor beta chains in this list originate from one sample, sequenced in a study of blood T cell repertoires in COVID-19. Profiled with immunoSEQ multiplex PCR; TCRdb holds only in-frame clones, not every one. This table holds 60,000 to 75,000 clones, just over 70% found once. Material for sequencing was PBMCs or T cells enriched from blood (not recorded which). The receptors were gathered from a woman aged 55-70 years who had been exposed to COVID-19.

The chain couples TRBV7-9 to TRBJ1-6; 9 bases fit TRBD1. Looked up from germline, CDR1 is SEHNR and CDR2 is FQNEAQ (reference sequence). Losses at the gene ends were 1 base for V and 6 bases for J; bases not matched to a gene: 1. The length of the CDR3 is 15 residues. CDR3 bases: TGTGCCAGCAGCTTAGGACAGGGGGTTAATTCACCCCTCCACTTT. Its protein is CASSLGQGVNSPLHF. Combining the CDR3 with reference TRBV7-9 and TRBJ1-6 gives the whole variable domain DTGVSQNPRHKITKRGQNVTFRCDPISEHNRLYWYRQTLGQGPEFLTYFQNEAQLEKSRLLSDRFSAERPKGSFSTLEIQRTEQGDSAMYLCASSLGQGVNSPLHFGNGTRLTVT.

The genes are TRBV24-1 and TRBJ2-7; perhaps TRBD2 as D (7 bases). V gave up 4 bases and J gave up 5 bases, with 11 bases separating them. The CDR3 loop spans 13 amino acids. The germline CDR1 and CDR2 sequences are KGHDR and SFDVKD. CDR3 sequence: CATSEGGRDEQYF. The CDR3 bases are TGTGCCACCAGTGAGGGGGGGCGCGACGAGCAGTACTTC.

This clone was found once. The CDR3 bases are TGTGCCACCAGCAGGCGACAAGAGACCCAGTACTTC. This encodes CATSRRQETQYF. This sequence joins TRBV15 and TRBJ2-5; no clear D gene. This CDR3 region has 12 residues. Germline lookup yields CDR1 LNHNV and CDR2 YYDKDF (reference sequence). Trimming stripped 3 bases from V and 2 bases from J, with 4 bases between.

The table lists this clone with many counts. For the CDR3, the DNA is TGCGCCAGCAGCTTGGGACAGGGAGGCGAGCAGTACTTC. Amino acid sequence: CASSLGQGGEQYF. The V and J genes are TRBV5-1 and TRBJ2-7; TRBD1 is a possible D gene (7 bases). Trimming stripped 0 bases from V and 6 bases from J, with 10 bases between. Germline-derived CDR1 and CDR2 are SGHRS and YFSETQ. This CDR3 has 13 amino acids.

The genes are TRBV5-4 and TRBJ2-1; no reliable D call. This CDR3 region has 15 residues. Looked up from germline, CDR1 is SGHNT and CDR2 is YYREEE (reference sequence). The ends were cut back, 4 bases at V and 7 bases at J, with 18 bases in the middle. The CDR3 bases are TGTGCCAGCAGCGTGGGTTCGCCTGCTAAAAATGAGCAGTTCTTC. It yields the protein CASSVGSPAKNEQFF.

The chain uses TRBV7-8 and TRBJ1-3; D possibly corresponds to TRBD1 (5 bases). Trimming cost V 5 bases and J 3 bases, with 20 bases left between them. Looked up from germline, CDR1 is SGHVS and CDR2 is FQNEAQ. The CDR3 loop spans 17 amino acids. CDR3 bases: TGTGCCAGCAGCCCCCCACCGACAGTCGAAGGTGGAAACACCATATATTTT. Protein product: CASSPPPTVEGGNTIYF.

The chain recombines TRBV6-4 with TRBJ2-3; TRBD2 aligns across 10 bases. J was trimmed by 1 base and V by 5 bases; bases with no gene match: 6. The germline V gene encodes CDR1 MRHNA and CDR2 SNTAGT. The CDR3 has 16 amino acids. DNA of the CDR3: TGTGCCAGCAGTACCTCCAGCGGGAGGGGCACAGATACGCAGTATTTT. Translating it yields CASSTSSGRGTDTQYF.

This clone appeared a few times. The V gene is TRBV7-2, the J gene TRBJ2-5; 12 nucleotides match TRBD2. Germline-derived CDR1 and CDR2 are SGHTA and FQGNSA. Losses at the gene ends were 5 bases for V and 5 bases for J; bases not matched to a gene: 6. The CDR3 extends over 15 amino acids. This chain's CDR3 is CASSPLAGGLETQYF. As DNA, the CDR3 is TGTGCCAGCAGCCCCCTAGCGGGGGGGCTGGAGACCCAGTACTTC.

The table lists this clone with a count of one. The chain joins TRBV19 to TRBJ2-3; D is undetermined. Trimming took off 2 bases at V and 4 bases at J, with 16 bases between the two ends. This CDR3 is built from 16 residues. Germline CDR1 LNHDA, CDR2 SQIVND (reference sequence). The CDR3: CASSITEISKSDTQYF. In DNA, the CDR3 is TGTGCCAGTAGTATAACCGAAATTAGTAAATCAGATACGCAGTATTTT.

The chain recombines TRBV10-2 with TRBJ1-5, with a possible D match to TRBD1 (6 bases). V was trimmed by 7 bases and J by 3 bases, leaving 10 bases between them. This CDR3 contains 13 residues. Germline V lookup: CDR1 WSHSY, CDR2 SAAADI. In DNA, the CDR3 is TGCGCCAGCAAGGCAGGGGTCAATCAGCCCCAGCATTTT. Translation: CASKAGVNQPQHF.

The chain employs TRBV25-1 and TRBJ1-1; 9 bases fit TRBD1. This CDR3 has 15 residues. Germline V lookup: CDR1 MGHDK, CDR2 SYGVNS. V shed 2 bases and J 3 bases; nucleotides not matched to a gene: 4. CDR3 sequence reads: CASSEHRGRDTEAFF. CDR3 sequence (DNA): TGTGCCAGCAGTGAACACAGGGGGCGCGACACTGAAGCTTTCTTT. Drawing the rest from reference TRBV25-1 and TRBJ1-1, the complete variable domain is EADIYQTPRYLVIGTGKKITLECSQTMGHDKMYWYQQDPGMELHLIHYSYGVNSTEKGDLSSESTVSRIRTEHFPLTLESARPSHTSQYLCASSEHRGRDTEAFFGQGTRLTVV.

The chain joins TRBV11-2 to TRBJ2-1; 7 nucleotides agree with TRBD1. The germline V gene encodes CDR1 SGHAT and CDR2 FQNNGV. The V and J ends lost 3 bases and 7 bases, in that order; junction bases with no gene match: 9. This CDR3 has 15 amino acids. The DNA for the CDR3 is TGTGCCAGCAGCTTCGGGCACTCGACAGGGAATGAGCAGTTCTTC. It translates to CASSFGHSTGNEQFF.